This T cell receptor (beta chain) originates from a study of tumor-infiltrating lymphocytes in localized non-small cell lung cancer. Sequencing was performed with immunoSEQ multiplex PCR; in TCRdb, only in-frame clones are kept and a portion is missing. The table includes 11,000 or so clones, 65% to 85% detected once. Trimming left V 6 bases short and J 2 bases short, with 11 bases between. There are 13 residues in the CDR3. Per the germline V gene, CDR1 is SNHLY and CDR2 is FYNNEI. The rearrangement uses TRBV2 and TRBJ2-7; D remains unclear. The sample consisted of lung tumor tissue. The origin of this receptor is a human donor with non-small cell lung cancer. The CDR3 here is CASSHTFPYEQYF. CDR3 DNA sequence: TGTGCCAGCAGCCACACATTCCCCTACGAGCAGTACTTC.